This T cell receptor (beta chain) was retrieved from a study of vaccination and CD4 T cells after COVID-19. Study conclusions and caveats: In convalescent patients, a median roughly 86% of post-vaccine SARS-CoV-2-reactive clones appeared only after vaccination.

Once obtained from cultured CD4+ T cells, the DNA was sequenced using the Oncomine TCR Beta short-read assay. From the PCR reads, TCRdb called clonotypes with MiXCR, one entry per CDR3 protein. The sample contains under 25,000 distinct CDR3 sequences, about 44% of which appear only once. Sample treatment: approximately 10-day PBMC culture with coronavirus spike peptide pools or control peptides (ViraFEST assay). This clonotype showed up just a few times. What it binds is unknown. The sequence derives from a human donor who had recovered from COVID-19. Sequenced material: CD4+ T cells from blood, cultured in vitro, taken before SARS-CoV-2 vaccination.

The CDR3 region has the DNA TGTGCCAGCAGCCTCAGGGGTGAGGATCAGCCCCAGCATTTT. Its protein is CASSLRGEDQPQHF. The rearrangement uses TRBV7-3 and TRBJ1-5; perhaps TRBD1 as D (6 bases). Germline CDR1 is SGHTA and CDR2 is FQGTGA. The length of the CDR3 is 14 residues. V lost 5 bases to trimming and J lost 5 bases, with 13 bases between them.